This T cell receptor (beta chain) was sequenced during a study of shared clonotypes between healthy human individuals. Findings of the study overall: Sharing across four donors was highest in naive CD4 (around 5%) and lowest in memory CD8 (about 0.4%).

Trimming pared 0 bases from V and 7 bases from J, leaving 16 bases between. Germline assignment: CDR1 LGHNA and CDR2 YSLEER. The CDR3 has 16 amino acids. Positively selected for CCR7, the CD45RO-negative cells used as naive CD8 cells excluded terminally differentiated effector memory CD45RA+ cells. Within Nashville, Tennessee resided all donors, each a Caucasian adult. The authors loaded 200 ng DNA, 30,000 to 35,000 T cell genomes, into sorted-subset replicate PCRs. Data came from immunoSEQ multiplex PCR; TCRdb stores just in-frame clones and leaves some out. The profile covers 1.5 million to 2.5 million clones, with about 95% appearing a single time and 0.9% to 1.5% taken by the ten largest. A remark on this clone: Its antigen is currently unknown.

The sequence was obtained from a man younger than 35 in good health. The specimen was naive CD8+ T cells sorted from blood. The chain links TRBV4-3 to TRBJ2-1; TRBD1 might be the D (7 bases). The CDR3 is CASSQDRGTAGNEQFF. CDR3 coding DNA: TGCGCCAGCAGCCAAGATCGGGGGACAGCAGGGAATGAGCAGTTCTTC.